This section outlines one T cell receptor (beta chain) sequence together with its context. What it binds is not known. The ends were cut back, 1 base at V and 6 bases at J, with 9 bases in the middle. The CDR3 has 14 residues. Germline-derived CDR1 and CDR2 are LGHNA and YSLEER. These data come from a study of T-cell memory formation after mild COVID-19. Study context: TCR clusters were largely donor specific. Study-wide results and limits: The SARS-CoV-2 specificity of second-wave clones reaching peak at day 37 remained unverified. Pre-infection memory carried some responding clones, suggesting that cross-reactive memory joined.

Barcoded TCR alpha and TCR beta cDNA libraries with UMIs came from 5'RACE using constant-segment primers. MiXCR, run by TCRdb on the 5' RACE reads, gives a single entry per CDR3 protein. The profile shows 90,000 to 120,000 distinct CDR3 sequences, roughly 14% of them singletons. The sample taken for sequencing was PBMCs or a T cell subset sorted from them (not recorded which). The chain is built from TRBV4-3 and TRBJ2-2, with D unclear. This receptor was identified in a man younger than 35 who had mild COVID-19 (a few samples of this study predate the infection). Cell type and time point are not known. CDR3: CASSQAMTAGELFF. The CDR3 DNA follows: TGCGCCAGCAGCCAAGCTATGACCGCCGGGGAGCTGTTTTTT.